Listed below are T cell receptor beta chains from one sample, sequenced in a study of graft-versus-host responses after intestinal transplantation. The assay was immunoSEQ multiplex PCR, and TCRdb's table has in-frame clones only and misses some. The data show around 93,000 clones, under 95% seen once. Antigens for these TCRs are unknown. The material sequenced was unstimulated CD8+ T cells sorted from spleen or lymph node cells, taken before intestinal transplant. The receptor set was obtained from a human donor who received an intestinal transplant. CDR3s include the opening cysteine and the closing phenylalanine or tryptophan. The D gene is left open where the match is weak. A row's size may be missing; if present it is once, few, many or a size class.

>16|TRBV9|TRBD2|TRBJ2-1|-
TGTGCCAGCAGCGTAGAAGCGGGGGGGATACACAATGAGCAGTTCTTC
CASSVEAGGIHNEQFF
>14|TRBV11-1|-|TRBJ2-5|-
TGTGCCAGCAGCTTGGACAGTTACCAAGAGACCCAGTACTTC
CASSLDSYQETQYF
>14|TRBV7-9|-|TRBJ2-7|-
TGTGCCAGCAGCTTAAGGGAGGACCCCTACGAGCAGTACTTC
CASSLREDPYEQYF
>15|TRBV9|-|TRBJ1-2|-
TGTGCCAGCAGCGTACCCCCCCACAGGGACAAGGGCTACACCTTC
CASSVPPHRDKGYTF
>17|TRBV9|TRBD1|TRBJ2-1|once
TGTGCCAGCAGCGTAGTGGTGGACAGGGGATCCTACAATGAGCAGTTCTTC
CASSVVVDRGSYNEQFF
>13|TRBV6-6|-|TRBJ2-7|few
TGTGCCAGCAGAAATGTCAGCTCCTACGAGCAGTACTTC
CASRNVSSYEQYF
>13|TRBV7-2|-|TRBJ1-2|-
TGTGCCAGCGTAAACGACGGAAACTATGGCTACACCTTC
CASVNDGNYGYTF
>15|TRBV29-1|TRBD1|TRBJ1-4|-
TGCAGCGTTGAAGGAAGACAGGGGACTAATGAAAAACTGTTTTTT
CSVEGRQGTNEKLFF
>15|TRBV7-3|TRBD1|TRBJ1-2|-
TGTGCCAGCAGCCCCCGGCACAGGGGGCTGTGGGGCTACACCTTC
CASSPRHRGLWGYTF
>14|TRBV6-6|TRBD2|TRBJ2-1|-
TGTGCCAGCAGTTACTCGCGGGAGTACAATGAGCAGTTCTTC
CASSYSREYNEQFF
>14|TRBV7-9|-|TRBJ2-1|-
TGTGCCAGCGTGAGGGAGAGCTCCTACAATGAGCAGTTCTTC
CASVRESSYNEQFF
>12|TRBV2|-|TRBJ2-7|-
TGTGCCAGCAAAGACGGCCGCTACGAGCAGTACTTC
CASKDGRYEQYF
>14|TRBV6-5|-|TRBJ1-3|-
TGTGCCAGCAGCCCCCTTGGACCAAAAGGGAAAAACACTTTT
CASSPLGPKGKNTF
>15|TRBV5-4|TRBD1|TRBJ1-1|-
TGTGCCAGCAGCTTGATAGGGACAGGGGGAACTGAAGCTTTCTTT
CASSLIGTGGTEAFF
>14|TRBV6-1|-|TRBJ1-6|few
TGTGCCAGCAGTCCCTGGGGTGGGAATTCACCCCTCCACTTT
CASSPWGGNSPLHF
>19|TRBV10-3|TRBD2|TRBJ2-2|-
TGTGCCATCAGCAGGACTAGCGGGAGGGCCGCTTTATACACCGGGGAGCTGTTTTTT
CAISRTSGRAALYTGELFF
>13|TRBV29-1|TRBD2|TRBJ2-7|-
TGCAGCGTAAAGACTAGCGGGAGTTACGAGCAGTACTTC
CSVKTSGSYEQYF
>14|TRBV6-5|-|TRBJ2-7|-
TGTGCCAGCAGTCCTCGGACCGGGTCCTACGAGCAGTACTTC
CASSPRTGSYEQYF
>13|TRBV6-5|TRBD1|TRBJ2-1|few
TGTGCCAGCAGCTCGACAGGGGGCAATGAGCAGTTCTTC
CASSSTGGNEQFF
>15|TRBV19|TRBD2|TRBJ2-7|-
TGTGCCAGTAGTATTGAACTAGCGGGCCCCTACGAGCAGTACTTC
CASSIELAGPYEQYF
>15|TRBV6-5|-|TRBJ1-5|-
TGTGCCACCGGAGAGGGCAGAGATAGCAATCAGCCCCAGCATTTT
CATGEGRDSNQPQHF
>14|TRBV5-1|TRBD1|TRBJ1-5|-
TGCGCCAGCAGCGTGGGACAGGGTAATCAGCCCCAGCATTTT
CASSVGQGNQPQHF
>15|TRBV9|TRBD1|TRBJ2-7|once
TGTGCCAGCAGCGTAGACGAGACAGGGTTTTTCGAGCAGTACTTC
CASSVDETGFFEQYF
>16|TRBV7-3|-|TRBJ2-3|-
TGTGCCAGCAGCCCTGTCCCAGCGGGTCCCACAGATACGCAGTATTTT
CASSPVPAGPTDTQYF
>14|TRBV29-1|TRBD2|TRBJ2-1|-
TGCAGCGTTGAGTTAGCGGGGGGGCACGATGAGCAGTTCTTC
CSVELAGGHDEQFF
>13|TRBV19|-|TRBJ2-2|-
TGTGCCAGTAGTATCGCAGGGATCGGGGAGCTGTTTTTT
CASSIAGIGELFF
>15|TRBV7-6|TRBD1|TRBJ2-2|-
TGTGCCTGCGGTAGGGACAGGGAGAACACCGGGGAGCTGTTTTTT
CACGRDRENTGELFF
>15|TRBV6-5|-|TRBJ1-2|-
TGTGCCAGCAGTTACTCGGGGGACGGTAACTATGGCTACACCTTC
CASSYSGDGNYGYTF
>13|TRBV27|-|TRBJ2-7|-
TGTGCCAGCAGTTTCAGCGGCTCCTACGAGCAGTACTTC
CASSFSGSYEQYF
>16|TRBV18|-|TRBJ2-3|-
TGTGCCAGCGCCAACGGGCCCTCATTTGGGACAGATACGCAGTATTTT
CASANGPSFGTDTQYF
>15|TRBV4-1|-|TRBJ2-3|-
TGCGCCAGCAGCCAAGACCCGACTGGCACAGATACGCAGTATTTT
CASSQDPTGTDTQYF
>14|TRBV5-1|-|TRBJ2-5|-
TGCGCCAGCAGCATCGGACAGTATCAAGAGACCCAGTACTTC
CASSIGQYQETQYF
>14|TRBV10-3|-|TRBJ2-7|-
TGTGCCATCAGTGAGCCACAGGTGTCGTACGAGCAGTACTTC
CAISEPQVSYEQYF
>13|TRBV7-9|-|TRBJ1-5|-
TGTGCCAGCAGCTTACGACACCATCAGCCCCAGCATTTT
CASSLRHHQPQHF
>14|TRBV6-6|-|TRBJ2-7|once
TGTGCCAGCAGTTACTTGGACAACAACTACGAGCAGTACTTC
CASSYLDNNYEQYF
>12|TRBV5-6|-|TRBJ1-1|-
TGTGCCAGCAGCCCCAGTAACACTGAAGCTTTCTTT
CASSPSNTEAFF
>19|TRBV10-1|-|TRBJ2-3|-
TGCGCCAGCAGTGAGTCGTGGGGAACCTGGGGGGAAAGCACAGATACGCAGTATTTT
CASSESWGTWGESTDTQYF
>13|TRBV29-1|-|TRBJ2-7|-
TGCAGCGTTTCGACTATTTCCTCCTACGAGCAGTACTTC
CSVSTISSYEQYF
>12|TRBV2|-|TRBJ1-5|once
TGTGCCAGCAGGACAGGAGGGCAGCCCCAGCATTTT
CASRTGGQPQHF
>15|TRBV9|-|TRBJ1-6|-
TGTGCCAGCAGCGAGTGGTCACACCGCAATTCACCCCTCCACTTT
CASSEWSHRNSPLHF